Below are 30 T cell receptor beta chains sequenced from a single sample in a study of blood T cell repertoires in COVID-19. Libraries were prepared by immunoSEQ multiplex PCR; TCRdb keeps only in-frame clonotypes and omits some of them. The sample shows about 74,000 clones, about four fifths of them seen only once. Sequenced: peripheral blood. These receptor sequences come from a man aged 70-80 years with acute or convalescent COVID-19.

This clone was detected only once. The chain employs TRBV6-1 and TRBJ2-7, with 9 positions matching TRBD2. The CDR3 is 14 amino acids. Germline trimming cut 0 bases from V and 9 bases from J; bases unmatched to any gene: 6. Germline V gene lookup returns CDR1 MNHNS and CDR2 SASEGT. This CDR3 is CASSEALAGGVQYF. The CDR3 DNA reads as TGTGCCAGCAGTGAAGCACTAGCGGGCGGGGTGCAGTACTTC.

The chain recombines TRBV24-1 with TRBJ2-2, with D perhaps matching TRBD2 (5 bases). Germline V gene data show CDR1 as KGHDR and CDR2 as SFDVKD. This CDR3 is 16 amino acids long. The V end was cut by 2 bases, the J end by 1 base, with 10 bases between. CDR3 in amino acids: CATSDWEQLNTGELFF. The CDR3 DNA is TGTGCCACCAGTGATTGGGAGCAACTGAACACCGGGGAGCTGTTTTTT.

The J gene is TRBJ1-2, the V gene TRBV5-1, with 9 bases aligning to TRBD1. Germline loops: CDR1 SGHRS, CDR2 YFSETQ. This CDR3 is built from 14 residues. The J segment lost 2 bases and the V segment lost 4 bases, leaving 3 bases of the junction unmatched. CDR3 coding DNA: TGCGCCAGCAGCGCGGGACAGGGCAACTATGGCTACACCTTC. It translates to CASSAGQGNYGYTF. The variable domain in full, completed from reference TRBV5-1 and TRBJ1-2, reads KAGVTQTPRYLIKTRGQQVTLSCSPISGHRSVSWYQQTPGQGLQFLFEYFSETQRNKGNFPGRFSGRQFSNSRSEMNVSTLELGDSALYLCASSAGQGNYGYTFGSGTRLTVV.

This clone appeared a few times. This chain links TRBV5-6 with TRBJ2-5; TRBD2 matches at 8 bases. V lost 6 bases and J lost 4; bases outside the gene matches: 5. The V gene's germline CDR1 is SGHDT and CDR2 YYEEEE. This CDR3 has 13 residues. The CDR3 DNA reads TGTGCCAGCACCTTTCTAGCGGGAGAGACCCAGTACTTC. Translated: CASTFLAGETQYF.

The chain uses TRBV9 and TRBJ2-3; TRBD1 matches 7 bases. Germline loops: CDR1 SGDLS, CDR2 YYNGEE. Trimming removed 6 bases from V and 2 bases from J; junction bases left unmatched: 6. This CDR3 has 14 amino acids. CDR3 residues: CASNDRDLTDTQYF. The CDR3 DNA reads TGTGCCAGCAACGACAGGGACCTCACAGATACGCAGTATTTT.

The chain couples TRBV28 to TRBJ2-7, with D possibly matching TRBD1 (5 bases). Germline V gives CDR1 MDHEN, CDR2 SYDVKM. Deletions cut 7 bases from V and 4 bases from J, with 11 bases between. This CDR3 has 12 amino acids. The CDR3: CASTLGDYEQYF. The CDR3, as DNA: TGTGCCAGCACCCTAGGGGATTACGAGCAGTACTTC.

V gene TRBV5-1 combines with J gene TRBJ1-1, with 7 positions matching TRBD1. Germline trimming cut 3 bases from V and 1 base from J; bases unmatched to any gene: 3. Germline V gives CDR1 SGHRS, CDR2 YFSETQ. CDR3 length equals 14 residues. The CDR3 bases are TGCGCCAGCAGCTCGAGGGGGCCGAACACTGAAGCTTTCTTT. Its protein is CASSSRGPNTEAFF.

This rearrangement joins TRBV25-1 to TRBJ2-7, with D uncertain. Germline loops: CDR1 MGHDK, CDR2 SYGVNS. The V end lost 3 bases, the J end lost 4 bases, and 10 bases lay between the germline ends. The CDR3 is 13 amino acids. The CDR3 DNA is TGTGCCAGCAGTGAGAGAGGTTTGTACGAGCAGTACTTC. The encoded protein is CASSERGLYEQYF.

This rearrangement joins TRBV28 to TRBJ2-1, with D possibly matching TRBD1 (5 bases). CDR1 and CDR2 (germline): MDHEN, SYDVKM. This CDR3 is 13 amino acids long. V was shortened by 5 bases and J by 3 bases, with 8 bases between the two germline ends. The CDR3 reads CASSSRDYNEQFF. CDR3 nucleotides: TGTGCCAGCAGTAGCAGGGACTACAATGAGCAGTTCTTC.

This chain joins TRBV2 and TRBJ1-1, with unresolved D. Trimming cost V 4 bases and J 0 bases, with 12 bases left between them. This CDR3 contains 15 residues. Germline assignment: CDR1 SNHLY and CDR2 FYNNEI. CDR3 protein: CASSGRITLNTEAFF. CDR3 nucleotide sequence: TGTGCCAGCAGTGGGAGGATTACCTTGAACACTGAAGCTTTCTTT.

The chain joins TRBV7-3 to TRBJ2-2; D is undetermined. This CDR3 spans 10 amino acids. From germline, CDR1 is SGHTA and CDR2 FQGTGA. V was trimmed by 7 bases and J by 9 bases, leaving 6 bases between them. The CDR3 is CASNCRELFF. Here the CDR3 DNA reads TGTGCCAGCAATTGTAGGGAGCTGTTTTTT.

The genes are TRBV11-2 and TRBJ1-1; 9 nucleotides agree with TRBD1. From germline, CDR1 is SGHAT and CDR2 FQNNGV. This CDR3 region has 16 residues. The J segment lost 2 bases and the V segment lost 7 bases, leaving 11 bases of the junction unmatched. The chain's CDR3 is CASTLQGAGLNTEAFF. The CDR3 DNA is TGTGCCAGCACCCTACAGGGGGCCGGACTAAACACTGAAGCTTTCTTT.

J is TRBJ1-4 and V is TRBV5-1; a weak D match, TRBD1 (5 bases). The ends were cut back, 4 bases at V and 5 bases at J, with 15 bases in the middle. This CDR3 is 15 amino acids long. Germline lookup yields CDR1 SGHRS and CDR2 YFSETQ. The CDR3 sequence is CASSPPGLPNEKLFF. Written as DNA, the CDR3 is TGCGCCAGCAGCCCGCCGGGACTGCCGAATGAAAAACTGTTTTTT.

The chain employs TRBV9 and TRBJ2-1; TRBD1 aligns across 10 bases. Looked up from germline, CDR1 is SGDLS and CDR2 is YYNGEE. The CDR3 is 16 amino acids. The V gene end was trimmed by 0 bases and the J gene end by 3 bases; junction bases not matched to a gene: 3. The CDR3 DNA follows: TGTGCCAGCAGCGTAGGCGGGACAGGGGTCTACAATGAGCAGTTCTTC. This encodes CASSVGGTGVYNEQFF.

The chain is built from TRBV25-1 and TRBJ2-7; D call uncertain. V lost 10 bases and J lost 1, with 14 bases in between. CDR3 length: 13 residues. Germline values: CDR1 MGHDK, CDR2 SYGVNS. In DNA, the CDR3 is TGTGCCACACAGTGGGCAGCATCCTACGAGCAGTACTTC. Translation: CATQWAASYEQYF.

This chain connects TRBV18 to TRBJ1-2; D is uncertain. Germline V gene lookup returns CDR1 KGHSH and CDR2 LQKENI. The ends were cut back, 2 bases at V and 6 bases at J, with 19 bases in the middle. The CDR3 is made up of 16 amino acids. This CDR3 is CASSPNWDSGSDGYTF. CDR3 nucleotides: TGTGCCAGCTCACCAAACTGGGATTCGGGGTCGGATGGCTACACCTTC.

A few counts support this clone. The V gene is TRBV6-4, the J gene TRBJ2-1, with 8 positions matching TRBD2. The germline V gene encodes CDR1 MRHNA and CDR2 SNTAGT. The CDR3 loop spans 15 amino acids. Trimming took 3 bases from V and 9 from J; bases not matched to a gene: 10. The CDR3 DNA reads TGTGCCAGCAGTGAGGCCGGGAGGGCCCTCGGTGAGCAGTTCTTC. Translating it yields CASSEAGRALGEQFF.

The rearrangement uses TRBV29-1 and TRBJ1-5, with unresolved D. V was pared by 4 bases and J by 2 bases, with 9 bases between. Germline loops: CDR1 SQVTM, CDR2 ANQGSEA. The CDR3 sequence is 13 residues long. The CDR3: CSVGQAGNQPQHF. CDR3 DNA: TGCAGCGTTGGTCAGGCCGGCAATCAGCCCCAGCATTTT.

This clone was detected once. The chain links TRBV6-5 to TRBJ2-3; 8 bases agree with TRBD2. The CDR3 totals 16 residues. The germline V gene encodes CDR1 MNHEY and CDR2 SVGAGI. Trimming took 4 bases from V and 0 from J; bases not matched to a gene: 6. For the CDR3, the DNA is TGTGCCAGCAGTTCAGAACTAGCGGATAGCACAGATACGCAGTATTTT. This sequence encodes CASSSELADSTDTQYF.

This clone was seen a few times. Here the CDR3 reads CASTPTGAGNQPQHF. Written as DNA, the CDR3 is TGTGCCAGCACCCCGACAGGGGCGGGAAATCAGCCCCAGCATTTT. V gene TRBV27 combines with J gene TRBJ1-5; 8 bases match TRBD1. Per the germline V gene, CDR1 is MNHEY and CDR2 is SMNVEV (reference sequence). Losses at the gene ends were 7 bases for V and 4 bases for J; bases not matched to a gene: 9. The CDR3 covers 15 residues.

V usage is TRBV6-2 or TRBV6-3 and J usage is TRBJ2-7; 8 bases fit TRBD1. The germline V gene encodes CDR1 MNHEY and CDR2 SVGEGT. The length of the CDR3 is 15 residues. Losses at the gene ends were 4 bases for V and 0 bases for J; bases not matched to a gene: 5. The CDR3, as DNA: TGTGCCAGCAGTTCGGGACAGGCGAGCTCCTACGAGCAGTACTTC. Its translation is CASSSGQASSYEQYF.

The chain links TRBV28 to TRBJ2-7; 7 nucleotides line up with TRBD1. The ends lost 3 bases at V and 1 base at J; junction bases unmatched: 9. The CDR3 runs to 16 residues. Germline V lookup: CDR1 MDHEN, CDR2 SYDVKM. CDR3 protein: CASSFEGTATSYEQYF. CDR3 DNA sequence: TGTGCCAGCAGTTTTGAAGGGACAGCCACTTCCTACGAGCAGTACTTC.

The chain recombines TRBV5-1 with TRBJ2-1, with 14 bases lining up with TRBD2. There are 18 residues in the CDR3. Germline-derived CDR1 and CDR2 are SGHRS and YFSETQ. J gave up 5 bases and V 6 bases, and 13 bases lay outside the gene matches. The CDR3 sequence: CASTEGTSGRVYDNEQFF. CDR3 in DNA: TGCGCCAGCACTGAGGGGACTAGCGGGAGAGTCTACGACAATGAGCAGTTCTTC.

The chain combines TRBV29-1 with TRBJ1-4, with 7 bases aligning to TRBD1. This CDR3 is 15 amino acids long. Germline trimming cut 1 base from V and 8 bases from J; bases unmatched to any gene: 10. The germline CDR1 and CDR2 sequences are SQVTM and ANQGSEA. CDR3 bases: TGCAGCGTTGAAGGGTCCGGATCACAGGGGGAAAAACTGTTTTTT. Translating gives CSVEGSGSQGEKLFF. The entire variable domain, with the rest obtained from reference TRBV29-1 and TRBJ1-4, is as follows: SAVISQKPSRDICQRGTSLTIQCQVDSQVTMMFWYRQQPGQSLTLIATANQGSEATYESGFVIDKFPISRPNLTFSTLTVSNMSPEDSSIYLCSVEGSGSQGEKLFFGSGTQLSVL.

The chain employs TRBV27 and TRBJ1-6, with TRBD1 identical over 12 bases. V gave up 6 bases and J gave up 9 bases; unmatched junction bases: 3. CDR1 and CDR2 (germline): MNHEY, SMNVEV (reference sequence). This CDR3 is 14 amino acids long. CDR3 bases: TGTGCCAGCAGAAGGGACAGGGGGCCTTCACCCCTCCACTTT. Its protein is CASRRDRGPSPLHF.

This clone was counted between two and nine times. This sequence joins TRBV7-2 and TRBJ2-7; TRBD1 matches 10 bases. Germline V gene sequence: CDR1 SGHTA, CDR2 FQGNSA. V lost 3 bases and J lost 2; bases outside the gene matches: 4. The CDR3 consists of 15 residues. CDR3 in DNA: TGTGCCAGCAGCTTTACCGGGACAGGGGCCTACGAGCAGTACTTC. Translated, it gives CASSFTGTGAYEQYF. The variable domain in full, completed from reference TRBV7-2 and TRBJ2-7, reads GAGVSQSPSNKVTEKGKDVELRCDPISGHTALYWYRQSLGQGLEFLIYFQGNSAPDKSGLPSDRFSAERTGGSVSTLTIQRTQQEDSAVYLCASSFTGTGAYEQYFGPGTRLTVT.

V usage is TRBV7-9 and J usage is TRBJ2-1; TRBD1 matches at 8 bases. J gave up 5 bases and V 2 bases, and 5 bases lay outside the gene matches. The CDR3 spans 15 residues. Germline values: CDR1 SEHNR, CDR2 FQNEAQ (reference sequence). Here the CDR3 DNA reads TGTGCCAGCAGCTTAAGGACAGGGTCCGACAATGAGCAGTTCTTC. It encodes CASSLRTGSDNEQFF.

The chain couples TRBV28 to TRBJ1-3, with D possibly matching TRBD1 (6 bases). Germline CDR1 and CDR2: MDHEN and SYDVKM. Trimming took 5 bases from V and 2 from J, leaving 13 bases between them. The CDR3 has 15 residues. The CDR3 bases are TGTGCCAGCAGTAGAGGGGGTAGTGCTGGAAACACCATATATTTT. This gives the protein CASSRGGSAGNTIYF.

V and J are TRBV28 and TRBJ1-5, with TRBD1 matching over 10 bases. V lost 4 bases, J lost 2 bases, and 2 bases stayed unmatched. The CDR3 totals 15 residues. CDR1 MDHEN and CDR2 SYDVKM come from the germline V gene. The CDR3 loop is CASSSGTGGNQPQHF. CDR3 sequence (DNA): TGTGCCAGCAGTTCCGGGACAGGGGGCAATCAGCCCCAGCATTTT.

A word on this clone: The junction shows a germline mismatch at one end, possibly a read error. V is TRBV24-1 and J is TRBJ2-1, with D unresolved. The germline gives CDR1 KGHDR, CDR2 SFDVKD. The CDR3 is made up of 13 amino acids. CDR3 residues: CATSDLWYSEQFF. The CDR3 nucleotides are TGTGCCACCAGTGATTTGTGGTACAGTGAGCAGTTCTTC.